The 19 T cell receptor beta chains below all came from one sample that was sequenced in a study of cytomegalovirus exposure and HLA in healthy donors. PCR employed 60 Vbeta and 13 Jbeta primers. Sequenced by immunoSEQ multiplex PCR; TCRdb stores in-frame clones only, minus some. The sample includes some 97,000 clones, 76% of them seen just once. The sequencing input was PBMCs. Every receptor here comes from a woman in her forties or fifties in good health and CMV-seropositive.

The chain joins TRBV4-2 to TRBJ1-2; 8 nucleotides match TRBD1. Germline V lookup: CDR1 LGHNA, CDR2 YNFKEQ. V trimming: 5 bases; J trimming: 7 bases; junction bases outside the gene matches: 6. This CDR3 contains 13 residues. CDR3 sequence: CASSSGQGVGYTF. The CDR3 DNA is TGTGCCAGCAGCTCAGGACAGGGCGTTGGCTACACCTTC.

The V and J genes are TRBV19 and TRBJ1-2, with a possible D match to TRBD1 (5 bases). The CDR3 covers 15 residues. Germline V gene data show CDR1 as LNHDA and CDR2 as SQIVND (reference sequence). The ends were cut back, 3 bases at V and 8 bases at J, with 19 bases in the middle. The CDR3 loop reads CASSIPGLLLGGYTF. In DNA, the CDR3 is TGTGCCAGTAGTATTCCGGGACTTCTACTGGGAGGCTACACCTTC.

This chain joins TRBV10-3 and TRBJ2-7, with D perhaps matching TRBD2 (7 bases). The CDR3 length is 14 residues. Germline CDR1 is ENHRY and CDR2 is SYGVKD. The ends were cut back, 6 bases at V and 2 bases at J, with 14 bases in the middle. CDR3 sequence: CAISEGGGPYEQYF. In DNA, the CDR3 is TGTGCCATCAGCGAGGGGGGGGGACCCTACGAGCAGTACTTC.

The V gene is TRBV5-4, the J gene TRBJ2-5; the match to TRBD2 covers 9 bases. Germline loops: CDR1 SGHNT, CDR2 YYREEE (reference sequence). Trimming at V came to 1 base and at J to 5 bases, leaving 12 bases not matched to a gene. CDR3 size: 17 residues. CDR3 amino acids: CASSLRVRGGGLETQYF. The CDR3, as DNA: TGTGCCAGCAGCTTGCGGGTTCGCGGGGGGGGCCTGGAGACCCAGTACTTC.

The rearrangement joins TRBV6-5 to TRBJ2-1; TRBD2 is a possible D gene (5 bases). Germline CDR1 and CDR2: MNHEY and SVGAGI. Deletions cut 4 bases from V and 0 bases from J, with 10 bases between. This CDR3 comprises 15 residues. The CDR3 reads CASSSAGSSYNEQFF. The DNA for the CDR3 is TGTGCCAGCAGTTCCGCGGGTAGCTCCTACAATGAGCAGTTCTTC.

This rearrangement joins TRBV27 to TRBJ1-1; 7 nucleotides agree with TRBD1. CDR1 and CDR2 from the germline V gene are MNHEY and SMNVEV (reference sequence). The CDR3 length is 15 residues. V dropped 5 bases and J dropped 1; count of bases not matched to a gene: 7. CDR3 sequence (DNA): TGTGCCAGCAGTAACAGGGGAAACCCGAACACTGAAGCTTTCTTT. Translation: CASSNRGNPNTEAFF.

This chain links TRBV6-1 with TRBJ2-2; 7 nucleotides line up with TRBD1. The V gene's germline CDR1 is MNHNS and CDR2 SASEGT. CDR3 length: 15 residues. V dropped 6 bases and J dropped 4; count of bases not matched to a gene: 8. The CDR3 sequence is CASRLDRDSTGELFF. The CDR3 DNA reads as TGTGCCAGCAGGCTCGACAGGGATTCCACCGGGGAGCTGTTTTTT.

The rearrangement joins TRBV9 to TRBJ1-2; 9 bases fit TRBD1. Germline trimming cut 3 bases from V and 5 bases from J; bases unmatched to any gene: 5. Germline V gene sequence: CDR1 SGDLS, CDR2 YYNGEE. The CDR3 is 14 residues long. CDR3 loop: CASSGGQGPYGYTF. The CDR3 bases are TGTGCCAGCAGCGGTGGACAGGGGCCTTATGGCTACACCTTC.

This clone was seen more than once but under ten times. The chain couples TRBV5-1 to TRBJ1-2, with 7 bases that match TRBD1. CDR3 length: 14 amino acids. Germline CDR1 is SGHRS and CDR2 is YFSETQ. The ends lost 4 bases at V and 7 bases at J; junction bases unmatched: 10. DNA of the CDR3: TGCGCCAGCAGCCCCGGACAGGAGGTGGGTGGCTACACCTTC. Protein sequence: CASSPGQEVGGYTF. The whole variable domain, remainder taken from reference TRBV5-1 and TRBJ1-2, is KAGVTQTPRYLIKTRGQQVTLSCSPISGHRSVSWYQQTPGQGLQFLFEYFSETQRNKGNFPGRFSGRQFSNSRSEMNVSTLELGDSALYLCASSPGQEVGGYTFGSGTRLTVV.

The V gene is TRBV15, the J gene TRBJ2-5, with D perhaps TRBD2 (6 bases). The CDR3 is 14 residues long. Germline lookup yields CDR1 LNHNV and CDR2 YYDKDF (reference sequence). Trimming removed 7 bases at V and 3 bases at J, with 15 bases between. CDR3 in DNA: TGTGCCACCACTAAGGCGGGATGGGAAGAGACCCAGTACTTC. Its protein is CATTKAGWEETQYF.

This clone showed up just a few times. The chain is built from TRBV9 and TRBJ2-7, with D tentatively TRBD1 (5 bases). The CDR3 spans 14 residues. Germline V CDR1 and CDR2: SGDLS, YYNGEE. Between the trimmed V and J ends, which lost 1 base and 7 bases, there was a span of 15 bases. The CDR3 coding sequence is TGTGCCAGCAGCGTAAGCAGCAGGGTGTCGGAGCAGTACTTC. It translates to CASSVSSRVSEQYF.

The chain employs TRBV5-5 and TRBJ1-4; TRBD1 might be the D (6 bases). This CDR3 has 14 residues. The ends were cut back, 3 bases at V and 2 bases at J, with 8 bases in the middle. The germline CDR1 and CDR2 sequences are SGHKS and YYEKEE (reference sequence). The CDR3 spells CASSWGLTNEKLFF. CDR3 nucleotide sequence: TGTGCCAGCAGCTGGGGGCTCACTAATGAAAAACTGTTTTTT.

The chain links TRBV6-1 to TRBJ2-3; maybe TRBD2 (7 bases). The CDR3 has 16 amino acids. V was cut by 0 bases and J by 1 base, with 11 bases left in between. The germline V gene has CDR1 MNHNS and CDR2 SASEGT. The CDR3 protein is CASSEAGGGGTDTQYF. CDR3 DNA sequence: TGTGCCAGCAGTGAAGCGGGAGGGGGGGGCACAGATACGCAGTATTTT.

This clone appeared a few times. CDR3 in DNA: TGCGCCAGCAGCCAGGGTCCCGGGACAGGGAGCGCTAACTATGGCTACACCTTC. Its protein product is CASSQGPGTGSANYGYTF. The chain couples TRBV4-1 to TRBJ1-2; 9 positions agree with TRBD1. Germline values: CDR1 MGHRA, CDR2 YSYEKL. J lost 0 bases, V lost 3 bases, and 11 bases had no gene match. The CDR3 is made up of 18 amino acids.

The DNA of the CDR3 is TGTGCAGCTAGGAACTATGGCTACACCTTC. Translation: CAARNYGYTF. V gene TRBV30 combines with J gene TRBJ1-2; no reliable D call. CDR1 is GTSNPN and CDR2 is SVGIG in the germline V gene (reference sequence). The length of the CDR3 is 10 residues.

This clone was seen a handful of times. The rearrangement joins TRBV10-3 to TRBJ2-7, with 7 bases fitting TRBD2. This CDR3 region has 12 residues. Germline CDR1 is ENHRY and CDR2 is SYGVKD. The V gene end was trimmed by 9 bases and the J gene end by 2 bases; junction bases not matched to a gene: 4. CDR3 in amino acids: CAIAGQTYEQYF. CDR3 bases: TGTGCCATAGCGGGGCAAACCTACGAGCAGTACTTC.

This chain links TRBV4-1 with TRBJ2-2; D unclear. V lost 8 bases and J 0 bases, leaving 16 bases between the germline ends. The germline V gene has CDR1 MGHRA and CDR2 YSYEKL. The CDR3 runs to 16 residues. As DNA, the CDR3 is TGCGCCAGCGGAATTTTCGACACAGCGAACACCGGGGAGCTGTTTTTT. Protein: CASGIFDTANTGELFF.

This chain links TRBV9 with TRBJ2-7; D remains ambiguous. The CDR3 has 15 residues. Germline CDR1 is SGDLS and CDR2 is YYNGEE. Trimming pared 0 bases from V and 0 bases from J, leaving 10 bases between. CDR3 sequence reads: CASSVAPSISYEQYF. The CDR3 DNA reads as TGTGCCAGCAGCGTAGCACCCTCTATCTCCTACGAGCAGTACTTC.

This chain uses TRBV2 with TRBJ2-7; the D gene is possibly TRBD1 (6 bases). The germline V and J ends were trimmed by 7 bases and 5 bases, with 21 bases remaining between them. This CDR3 region has 15 residues. CDR1 is SNHLY, CDR2 FYNNEI, per germline. The CDR3 nucleotides are TGTGCCAGCACTCGCTCCAGGGGCTCGAAGCACGAGCAGTACTTC. This codes for CASTRSRGSKHEQYF.